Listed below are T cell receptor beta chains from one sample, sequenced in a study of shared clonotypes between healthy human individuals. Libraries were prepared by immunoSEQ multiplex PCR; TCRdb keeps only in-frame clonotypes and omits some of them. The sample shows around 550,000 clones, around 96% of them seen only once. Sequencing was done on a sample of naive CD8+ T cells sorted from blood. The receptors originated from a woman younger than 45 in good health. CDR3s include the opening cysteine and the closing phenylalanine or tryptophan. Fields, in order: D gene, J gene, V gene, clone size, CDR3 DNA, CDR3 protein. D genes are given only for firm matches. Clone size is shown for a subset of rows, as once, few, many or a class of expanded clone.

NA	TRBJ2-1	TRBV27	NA	TGTGCCAGCAGTTTAGGTGGGACATTATACAATGAGCAGTTCTTC	CASSLGGTLYNEQFF
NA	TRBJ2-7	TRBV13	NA	TGTGCCAGCAGCTTCAGGGCCGAGCAGTACTTC	CASSFRAEQYF
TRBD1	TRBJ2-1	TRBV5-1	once	TGCGCCAGCAGCTTGCGACAGGGGATGACCGGTGGGGATGAGCAGTTCTTC	CASSLRQGMTGGDEQFF
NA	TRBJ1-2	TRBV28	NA	TGTGCCAGCAGTACCAGAGGAGTGAGCTATGGCTACACCTTC	CASSTRGVSYGYTF
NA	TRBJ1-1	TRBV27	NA	TGTGCCAGCAGTATCTTACAGGGATTGGCCCCTGAAGCTTTCTTT	CASSILQGLAPEAFF
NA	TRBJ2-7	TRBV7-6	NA	TGTGCCACGGCCCGGGGCACCCCCTACGAGCAGTACTTC	CATARGTPYEQYF
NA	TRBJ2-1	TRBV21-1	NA	TGTGCCAGCAGCATCTTGGGGCAGATGGGACTAGCGGGAGTTAGGGAGCAGTTCTTC	CASSILGQMGLAGVREQFF
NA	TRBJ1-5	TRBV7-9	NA	TGTGCCAGCAGCGGAAACAGGGAGAATGGAGAGCCCCAGCATTTT	CASSGNRENGEPQHF
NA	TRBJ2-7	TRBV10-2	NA	TGCGCCAGCAGTGATTGGAGGGAAGCTCCCACTGGGGGAACCTACGAGCAGTACTTC	CASSDWREAPTGGTYEQYF
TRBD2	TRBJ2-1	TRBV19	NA	TGTGCCAGTAGTATGACTAGCGGGAGGACTGAGCAGTTCTTC	CASSMTSGRTEQFF
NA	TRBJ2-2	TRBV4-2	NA	TGTGCCAGCAGCCAAGGCTTCGGCGGGGTGAACACCGGGGAGCTGTTTTTT	CASSQGFGGVNTGELFF
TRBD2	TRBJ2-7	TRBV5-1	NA	TGCGCCAGCAGTCGACTAGCGGCGACCTACGAGCAGTACTTC	CASSRLAATYEQYF
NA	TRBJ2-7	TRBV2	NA	TGTGCCAGCAATCCGGGACCCACAACCTACGAGCAGTACTTC	CASNPGPTTYEQYF
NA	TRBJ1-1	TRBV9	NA	TGTGCCAGCAGCCCGAGTAGGGAACTAGAAGCTTTCTTT	CASSPSRELEAFF
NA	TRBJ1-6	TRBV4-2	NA	TGTGCCAGCAGCCAAATTGGTCAAGGAGGTTCACCCCTCCACTTT	CASSQIGQGGSPLHF
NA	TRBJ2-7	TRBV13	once	TGTGCCAGCAGCTTATCAGGTACCTACGAGCAGTACTTC	CASSLSGTYEQYF
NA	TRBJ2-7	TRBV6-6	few	TGTGCCAGCAGTGACTCCTACGAGCAGTACTTC	CASSDSYEQYF
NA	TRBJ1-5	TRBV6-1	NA	TGTGCCAGCAGTGAGTTAAGGGGGAATCAGCCCCAGCATTTT	CASSELRGNQPQHF
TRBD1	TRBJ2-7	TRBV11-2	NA	TGTGCCAGCAGCCCTTACGCAGGAACAGGGGCCTCCTACGAGCAGTACTTC	CASSPYAGTGASYEQYF
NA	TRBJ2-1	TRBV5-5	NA	TGTGCCAGCAGCTTGACCAGAAGCAATGAGCAGTTCTTC	CASSLTRSNEQFF
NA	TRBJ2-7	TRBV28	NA	TGTGCCAGCAGGGGCACAGGGCCATGGGACTTC	CASRGTGPWDF
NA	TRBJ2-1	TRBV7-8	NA	TGTGCCAGCAGCCCTGTGGGGGGTGAGCAGTTCTTC	CASSPVGGEQFF
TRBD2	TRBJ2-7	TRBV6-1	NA	TGTGCCAGCAGTGGAATAGCGGGAAAGCGGGGGGACGAGCAGTACTTC	CASSGIAGKRGDEQYF
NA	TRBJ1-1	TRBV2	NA	TGTGCCAGCAGGGACAGACTGAACACTGAAGCTTTCTTT	CASRDRLNTEAFF
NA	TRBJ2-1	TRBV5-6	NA	TGTGCCAGCAGCTTGGAGACGGGAAGAGACAATGAGCAGTTCTTC	CASSLETGRDNEQFF
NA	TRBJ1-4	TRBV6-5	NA	TGTGCCAGCAGTTACTCGGGGGGAACTAATGAAAAACTGTTTTTT	CASSYSGGTNEKLFF
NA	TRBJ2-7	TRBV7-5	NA	TGTGCCAGCAGCTTAAATTTCGGTGGCGACGAGCAGTACTTC	CASSLNFGGDEQYF
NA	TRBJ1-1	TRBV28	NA	TGTGCCAGCAAGGAGGTTACGTACACTGAAGCTTTCTTT	CASKEVTYTEAFF
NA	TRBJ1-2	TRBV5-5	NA	TGTGCCAGCAGCTTGTGGCAGTTCGAAGGCTATGGCTACACCTTC	CASSLWQFEGYGYTF
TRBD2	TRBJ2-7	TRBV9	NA	TGTGCCAGCAGCTCAATAAGCGGGAGTACCCACGAGCAGTACTTC	CASSSISGSTHEQYF
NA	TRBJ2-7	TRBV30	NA	TGTGCCTGGAGTGTAGTCGAGGAGACTTATATCGGCTCCTACGAGCAGTACTTC	CAWSVVEETYIGSYEQYF
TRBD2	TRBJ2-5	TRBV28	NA	TGTGCCAGCAGATACCTAGCGGGAGTCCCAGAGACCCAGTACTTC	CASRYLAGVPETQYF
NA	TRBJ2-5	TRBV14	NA	TGTGCCAGCAGCCATTCCCCGACCGGCTTTGGGAGCCAGTACTTC	CASSHSPTGFGSQYF
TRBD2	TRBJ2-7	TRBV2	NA	TGTGCCAGCAGTGCGGGACTAGCCTACGAGCAGTACTTC	CASSAGLAYEQYF
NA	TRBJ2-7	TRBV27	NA	TGTGCCAGCCTCTCGCCGGCCCTCGAGCAGTACTTC	CASLSPALEQYF